This record covers a single TCR beta chain. Its binding antigen is unknown. No much larger clone exists at a distance of one base, and base qualities are not known. TCRbeta CDR3 regions were amplified from genomic DNA by means of the immunoSEQ Assay, a bias-controlled multiplex PCR. The published analysis was carried out like this. Nucleated cell counts per sample were estimated from amplification of reference gene primers within the assay. Sequence reads were collapsed and filtered to measure the absolute abundance of every unique TCRbeta CDR3 rearrangement. Productive Simpson clonality was computed per sample as the square root of Simpson's diversity index over productive rearrangements. TCRdb provides this immuneACCESS table in a form limited to in-frame rearrangements. Some clones are lacking; in checked studies, under half of them reflect an unresolved V gene, and why the rest are absent is not known. V and J calls and clone size come straight from that table; D and trimming were deduced from the DNA. This sample gives more than 200,000 clones in total; less than 85% of them show up just once. 4.9% of the sample is held by the ten biggest clonotypes.

Each collaborating institution followed its own protocols to collect whole blood in K2EDTA tubes. For TCRbeta analysis, collaborator samples were shipped as frozen whole blood, as isolated PBMCs, or as DNA extracted from either sample type. Germline trimming amounts to 3 bases on V and 5 bases on J, with 6 as the count of junction bases outside the gene matches. CDR3 length: 15 amino acids, cysteine to phenylalanine. This entry keeps only the CDR3 DNA: 45 bases, framed from base 1. Sequences KGHSH (CDR1) and LQKENI (CDR2) are obtained from the germline V gene. These data originate in a study of blood T cell repertoires in COVID-19 (dated by TCRdb to 2018 to 2021). Background on the whole study: Collaborator samples came from the United States, Italy and Spain and covered acute and convalescent phases of COVID-19. The prospective study material was composed of cDNA or gDNA derived from T cells, B-cell-depleted T cells, or PBMCs. Nearly every sample came with metadata listing a de-identified subject ID, COVID-19 status, age in years and sex. The repertoires were released in a freely available public database intended as a resource for research on the immune response to SARS-CoV-2. Subjects who had been exposed to COVID-19, were actively infected with it, or had recovered from it provided the deeply sampled blood TCRbeta repertoires that made up the dataset. Samples were obtained from the ongoing ImmuneRACE study (first 160 participants) and from over 1,000 subjects provided by 6 global collaborators. HLA class I and class II types, where available, came from metadata supplied by the sample provider rather than from assay-based typing. Broad study findings and their caveats: The amount of clinical and demographic metadata varied by source and participant and was provided uncurated.

Sequences were obtained from peripheral blood. The receptor comes from an elderly woman with active or convalescent COVID-19. The V and J segments used are TRBV18 and TRBJ1-4; the central 7 bases match TRBD1. CDR3 loop: CASSPDRTANEKLFF. The nucleotides are TGTGCCAGCTCACCGGACAGGACCGCCAATGAAAAACTGTTTTTT.